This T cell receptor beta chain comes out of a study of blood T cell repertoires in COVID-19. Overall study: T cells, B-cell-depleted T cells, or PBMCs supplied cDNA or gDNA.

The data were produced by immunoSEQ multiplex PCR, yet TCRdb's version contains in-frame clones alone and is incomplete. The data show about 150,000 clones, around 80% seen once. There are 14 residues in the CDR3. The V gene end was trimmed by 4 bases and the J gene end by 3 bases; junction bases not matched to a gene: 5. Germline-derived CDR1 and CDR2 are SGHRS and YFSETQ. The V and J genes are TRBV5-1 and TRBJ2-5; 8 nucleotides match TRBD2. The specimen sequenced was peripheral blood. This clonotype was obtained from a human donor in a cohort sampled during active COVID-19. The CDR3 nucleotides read TGCGCCAGCAGCCTGCAAGCGGGGGAAGAGACCCAGTACTTC. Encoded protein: CASSLQAGEETQYF. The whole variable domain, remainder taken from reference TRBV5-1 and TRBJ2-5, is KAGVTQTPRYLIKTRGQQVTLSCSPISGHRSVSWYQQTPGQGLQFLFEYFSETQRNKGNFPGRFSGRQFSNSRSEMNVSTLELGDSALYLCASSLQAGEETQYFGPGTRLLVL.